This T cell receptor (beta chain) was sequenced in a study of OX40 agonist ivuxolimab in advanced cancers. Looking at the study overall: Past anti-PD-1, anti-PD-L1 or anti-CTLA-4 therapy was accepted, and 35% to 45% had received some. Regarding the study as a whole: CD8+ T cells (on average) carried more expanded clones than CD4+ T cells. Clonal expansion from baseline to week 6 occurred in both CD4+ and CD8+ T cells. In the expanded peripheral T cells, antigen specificity was never determined.

Trimming left V 3 bases short and J 0 bases short, with 7 bases between. Looked up from germline, CDR1 is SGHVS and CDR2 is FQNEAQ. CDR3 length: 14 residues. The table came from immunoSEQ multiplex PCR; TCRdb's copy has only in-frame clones and leaves some out. The sample includes 45,000 to 55,000 clones, about four fifths of them seen just once. This clone has a single count. The antigen remains undetermined. This clonotype was obtained from an adult with an advanced solid tumor such as melanoma, head and neck, liver or kidney cancer. The sequencing here drew on CD4+ or CD8+ T cells sorted from blood, taken in a trial of the OX40 agonist ivuxolimab. The chain links TRBV7-8 to TRBJ2-3, with D tentatively TRBD1 or TRBD2 (6 bases each). As DNA, the CDR3 is TGTGCCAGCAGCTTCGGGGGCAGCACAGATACGCAGTATTTT. Amino acid sequence: CASSFGGSTDTQYF.